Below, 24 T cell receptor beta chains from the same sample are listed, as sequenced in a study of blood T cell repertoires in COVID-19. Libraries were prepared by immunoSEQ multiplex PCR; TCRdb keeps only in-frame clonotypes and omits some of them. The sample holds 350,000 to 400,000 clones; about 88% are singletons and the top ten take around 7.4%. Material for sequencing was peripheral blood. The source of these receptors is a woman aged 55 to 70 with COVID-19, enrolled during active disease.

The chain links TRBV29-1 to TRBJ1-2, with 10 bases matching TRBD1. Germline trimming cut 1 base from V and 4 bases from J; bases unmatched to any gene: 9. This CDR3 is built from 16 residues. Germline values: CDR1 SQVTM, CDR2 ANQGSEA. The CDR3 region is CSVEAQTGGAPYGYTF. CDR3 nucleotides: TGCAGCGTTGAAGCTCAGACAGGGGGCGCCCCCTATGGCTACACCTTC.

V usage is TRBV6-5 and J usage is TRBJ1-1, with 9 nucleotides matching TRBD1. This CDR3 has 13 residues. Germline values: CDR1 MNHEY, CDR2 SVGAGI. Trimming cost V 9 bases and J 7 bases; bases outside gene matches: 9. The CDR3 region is CARLQGAPGEAFF. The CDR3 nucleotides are TGTGCCAGGTTACAGGGGGCCCCGGGTGAAGCTTTCTTT.

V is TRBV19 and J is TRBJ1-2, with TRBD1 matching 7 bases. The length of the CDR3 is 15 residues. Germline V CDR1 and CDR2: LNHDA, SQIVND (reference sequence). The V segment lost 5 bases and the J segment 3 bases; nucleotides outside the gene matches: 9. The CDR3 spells CASSSRQGVYYGYTF. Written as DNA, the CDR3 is TGTGCCAGTAGTTCGCGACAGGGCGTTTACTATGGCTACACCTTC.

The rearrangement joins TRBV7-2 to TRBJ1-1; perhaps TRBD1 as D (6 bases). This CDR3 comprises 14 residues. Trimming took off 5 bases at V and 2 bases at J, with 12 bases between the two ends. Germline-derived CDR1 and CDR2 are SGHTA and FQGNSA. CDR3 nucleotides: TGTGCCAGCAGCACGATAGGGGGAAACACTGAAGCTTTCTTT. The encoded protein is CASSTIGGNTEAFF.

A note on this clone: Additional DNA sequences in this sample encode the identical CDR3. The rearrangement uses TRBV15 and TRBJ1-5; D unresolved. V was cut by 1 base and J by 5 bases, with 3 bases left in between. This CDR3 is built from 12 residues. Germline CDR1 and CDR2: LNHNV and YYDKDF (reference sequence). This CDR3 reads CATSRADQPQHF. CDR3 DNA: TGTGCCACCAGCAGAGCCGATCAGCCCCAGCATTTT. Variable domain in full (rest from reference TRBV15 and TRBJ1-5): DAMVIQNPRYQVTQFGKPVTLSCSQTLNHNVMYWYQQKSSQAPKLLFHYYDKDFNNEADTPDNFQSRRPNTSFCFLDIRSPGLGDTAMYLCATSRADQPQHFGDGTRLSIL.

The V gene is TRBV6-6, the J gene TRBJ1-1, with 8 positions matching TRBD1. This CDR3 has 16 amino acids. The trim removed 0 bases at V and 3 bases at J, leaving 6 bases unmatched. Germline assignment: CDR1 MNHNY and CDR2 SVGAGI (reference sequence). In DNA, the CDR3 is TGTGCCAGCAGTTACTCCCGCGACAGGGGTTACACTGAAGCTTTCTTT. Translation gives CASSYSRDRGYTEAFF.

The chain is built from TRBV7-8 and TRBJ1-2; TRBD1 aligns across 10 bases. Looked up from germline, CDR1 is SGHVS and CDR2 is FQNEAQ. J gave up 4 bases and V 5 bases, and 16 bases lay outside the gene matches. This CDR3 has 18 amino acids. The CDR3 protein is CASSQGTGEATDVYGYTF. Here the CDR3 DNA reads TGTGCCAGCAGCCAAGGGACAGGGGAGGCCACTGACGTCTATGGCTACACCTTC.

The CDR3 sequence is CSVEDFVNGNTIYF. CDR3 nucleotide sequence: TGCAGCGTTGAAGACTTCGTAAATGGAAACACCATATATTTT. The V gene is TRBV29-1, the J gene TRBJ1-3; D remains ambiguous. The CDR3 runs to 14 residues. Trimming took 0 bases from V and 3 from J, leaving 9 bases between them. Per germline, CDR1 SQVTM and CDR2 ANQGSEA.

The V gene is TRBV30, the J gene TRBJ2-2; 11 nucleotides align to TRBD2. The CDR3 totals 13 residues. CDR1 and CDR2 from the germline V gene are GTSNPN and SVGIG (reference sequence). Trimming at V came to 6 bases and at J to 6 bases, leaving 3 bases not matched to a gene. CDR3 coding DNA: TGTGCCTGTCTAGCGGGGGGTGCCGGGGAGCTGTTTTTT. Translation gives CACLAGGAGELFF.

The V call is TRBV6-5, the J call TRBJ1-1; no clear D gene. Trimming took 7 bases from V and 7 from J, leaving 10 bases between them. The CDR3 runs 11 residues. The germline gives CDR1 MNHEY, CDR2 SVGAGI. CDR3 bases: TGTGCCAGCATAACGTATAGTGAAGCTTTCTTT. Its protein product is CASITYSEAFF.

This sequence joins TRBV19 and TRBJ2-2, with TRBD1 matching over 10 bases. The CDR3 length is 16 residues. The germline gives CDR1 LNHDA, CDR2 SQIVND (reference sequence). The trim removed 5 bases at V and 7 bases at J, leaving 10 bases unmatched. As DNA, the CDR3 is TGTGCCAGTAGTTTGTTGACAGGGGGCGCCGGCGGGGAGCTGTTTTTT. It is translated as CASSLLTGGAGGELFF.

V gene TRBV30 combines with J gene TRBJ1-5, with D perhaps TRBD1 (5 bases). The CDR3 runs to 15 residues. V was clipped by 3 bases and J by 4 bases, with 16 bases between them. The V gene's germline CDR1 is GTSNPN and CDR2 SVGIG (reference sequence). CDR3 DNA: TGTGCCTGGAGCGACCAGGGATCAGGGAATCAGCCCCAGCATTTT. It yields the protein CAWSDQGSGNQPQHF.

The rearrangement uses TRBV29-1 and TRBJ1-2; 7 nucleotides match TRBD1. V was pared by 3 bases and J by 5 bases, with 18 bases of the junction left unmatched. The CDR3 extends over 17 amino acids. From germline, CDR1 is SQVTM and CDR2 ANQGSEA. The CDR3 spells CSVDVNTNRGTAYGYTF. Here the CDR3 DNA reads TGCAGCGTTGACGTCAACACAAACCGTGGGACAGCTTATGGCTACACCTTC.

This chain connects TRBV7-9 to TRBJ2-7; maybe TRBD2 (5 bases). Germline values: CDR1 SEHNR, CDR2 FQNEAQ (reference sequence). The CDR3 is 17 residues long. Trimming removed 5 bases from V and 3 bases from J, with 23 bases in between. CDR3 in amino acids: CASSHPRRSGTVYEQYF. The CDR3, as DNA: TGTGCCAGCAGCCATCCAAGGCGGAGCGGTACTGTCTACGAGCAGTACTTC.

CDR3 bases: TGTGCCAGCTCACCTAGGACAGGCGGCAGTGAAAACACCATATATTTT. It is translated as CASSPRTGGSENTIYF. The genes are TRBV18 and TRBJ1-3, with 7 bases fitting TRBD1. CDR3 length: 16 residues. Germline values: CDR1 KGHSH, CDR2 LQKENI. The V segment lost 3 bases and the J segment 6 bases; nucleotides outside the gene matches: 11.

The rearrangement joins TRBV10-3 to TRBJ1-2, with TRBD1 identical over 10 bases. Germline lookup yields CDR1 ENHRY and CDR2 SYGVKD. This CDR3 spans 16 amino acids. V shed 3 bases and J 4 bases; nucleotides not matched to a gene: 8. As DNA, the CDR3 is TGTGCCATCAGTGATCCGGGACAGGGGAGGAGCTATGGCTACACCTTC. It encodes CAISDPGQGRSYGYTF.

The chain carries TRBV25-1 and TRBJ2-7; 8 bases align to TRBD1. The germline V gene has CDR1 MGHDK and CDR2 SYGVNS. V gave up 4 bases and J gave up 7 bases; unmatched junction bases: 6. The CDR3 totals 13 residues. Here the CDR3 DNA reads TGTGCCAGCAGTGGTCGGACAGGGAGGGAGCAGTACTTC. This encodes CASSGRTGREQYF.

The CDR3 DNA sequence: TGTGCCAGCAGACCGATAGCGGGGGCCCCCTACAATGAGCAGTTCTTC. This gives the protein CASRPIAGAPYNEQFF. The rearrangement joins TRBV11-1 to TRBJ2-1, with 9 bases fitting TRBD2. Germline V gives CDR1 SGHAT, CDR2 FQDESV (reference sequence). V lost 6 bases to trimming and J lost 2 bases; unmatched junction nucleotides: 8. This CDR3 spans 16 amino acids.

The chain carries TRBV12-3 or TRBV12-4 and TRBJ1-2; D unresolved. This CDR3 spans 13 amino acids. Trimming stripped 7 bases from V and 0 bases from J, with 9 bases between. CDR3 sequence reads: CASTSESNYGYTF. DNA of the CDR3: TGTGCCAGCACTTCGGAGTCTAACTATGGCTACACCTTC.

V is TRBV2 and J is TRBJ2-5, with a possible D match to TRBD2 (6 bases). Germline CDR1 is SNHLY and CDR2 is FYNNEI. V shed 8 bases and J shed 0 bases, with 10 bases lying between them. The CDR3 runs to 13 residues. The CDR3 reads CASLRDYQETQYF. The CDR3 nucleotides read TGTGCCAGCCTACGGGACTACCAAGAGACCCAGTACTTC.

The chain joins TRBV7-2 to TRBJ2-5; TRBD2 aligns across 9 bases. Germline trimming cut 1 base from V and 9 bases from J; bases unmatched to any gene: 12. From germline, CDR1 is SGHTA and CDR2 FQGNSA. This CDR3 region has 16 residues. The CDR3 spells CASSLEVSGGRRAQYF. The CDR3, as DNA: TGTGCCAGCAGCTTAGAGGTTAGCGGGGGCCGTCGGGCCCAGTACTTC.

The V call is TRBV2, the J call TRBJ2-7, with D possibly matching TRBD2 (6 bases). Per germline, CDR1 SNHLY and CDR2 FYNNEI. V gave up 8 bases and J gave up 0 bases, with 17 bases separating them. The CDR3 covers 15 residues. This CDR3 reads CASSTPGLYSYEQYF. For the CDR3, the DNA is TGTGCCAGCTCCACTCCGGGACTTTACTCCTACGAGCAGTACTTC.

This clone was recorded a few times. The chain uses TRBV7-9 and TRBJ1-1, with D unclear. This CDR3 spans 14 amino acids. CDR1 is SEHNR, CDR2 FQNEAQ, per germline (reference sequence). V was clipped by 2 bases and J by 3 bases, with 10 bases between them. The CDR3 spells CASSLITSDTEAFF. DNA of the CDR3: TGTGCCAGCAGCTTAATTACCTCAGACACTGAAGCTTTCTTT.

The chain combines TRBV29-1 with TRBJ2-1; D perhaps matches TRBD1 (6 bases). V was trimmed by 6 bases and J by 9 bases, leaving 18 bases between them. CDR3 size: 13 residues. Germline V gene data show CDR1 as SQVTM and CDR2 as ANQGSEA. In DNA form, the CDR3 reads TGCAGCGTCGACACCAACAGGGATGGTGAGCAGTTCTTC. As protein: CSVDTNRDGEQFF.